These 30 T cell receptor beta chains came from one sample sequenced in a study of shared clonotypes between healthy human individuals. Sequenced by immunoSEQ multiplex PCR; TCRdb stores in-frame clones only, minus some. The table includes 500,000 to 550,000 clones, approximately 95% detected once. Sequences were obtained from naive CD4+ T cells sorted from blood. Documented subset: CD45RA+ positively selected. Receptor source: a woman aged 25 to 39 in good health.

This clone was detected once. The V call is TRBV6-1, the J call TRBJ2-4, with 7 bases identical to TRBD1. CDR3 size: 13 residues. CDR1 is MNHNS, CDR2 SASEGT, per germline. With 0 bases clipped from V and 8 bases from J, the junction kept 1 base outside the gene matches. The CDR3 region is CASSEARGHIQYF. The CDR3 nucleotides are TGTGCCAGCAGTGAAGCGAGGGGGCACATTCAGTACTTC.

The CDR3 DNA reads as TGTGCCAGCAGCGTAGGGCTAGCGGAACAAGAGACCCAGTACTTC. This sequence encodes CASSVGLAEQETQYF. J is TRBJ2-5 and V is TRBV9, with 7 bases aligning to TRBD2. CDR1 is SGDLS, CDR2 YYNGEE, per germline. V lost 0 bases and J lost 2; bases outside the gene matches: 4. This CDR3 is 15 amino acids long.

The chain links TRBV28 to TRBJ2-7; D not certain. The CDR3 is 12 residues long. V gave up 8 bases and J gave up 2 bases, with 10 bases separating them. Germline V lookup: CDR1 MDHEN, CDR2 SYDVKM. CDR3 sequence: CASATAPYEQYF. Written as DNA, the CDR3 is TGTGCCAGCGCCACAGCGCCCTACGAGCAGTACTTC.

This chain joins TRBV5-1 and TRBJ2-7; 7 bases match TRBD2. J was trimmed by 3 bases and V by 4 bases; bases with no gene match: 10. CDR3 size: 15 residues. The V gene's germline CDR1 is SGHRS and CDR2 YFSETQ. CDR3 sequence: CASSPKTSRSYEQYF. The CDR3 DNA reads as TGCGCCAGCAGCCCGAAGACTAGCCGAAGCTACGAGCAGTACTTC.

The chain combines TRBV6-8 with TRBJ2-7; D perhaps matches TRBD2 (6 bases). The germline gives CDR1 MNHGY, CDR2 SAAAGT. The CDR3 loop spans 14 amino acids. The V end was cut by 8 bases, the J end by 0 bases, with 14 bases between. Here the CDR3 reads CASVLAEGSYEQYF. The CDR3 region has the DNA TGTGCCAGCGTACTAGCAGAGGGCTCCTACGAGCAGTACTTC.

J is TRBJ1-2 and V is TRBV28; D uncertain. The V and J ends lost 3 bases and 2 bases respectively, with 7 bases between them. This CDR3 contains 13 residues. From germline, CDR1 is MDHEN and CDR2 SYDVKM. The DNA for the CDR3 is TGTGCCAGCAGTTTTCGGGGAAACTATGGCTACACCTTC. Translated, it gives CASSFRGNYGYTF.

This chain joins TRBV11-3 and TRBJ2-3; 8 nucleotides line up with TRBD2. Germline V gene sequence: CDR1 SGHNT, CDR2 YENEEA. V shed 0 bases, J shed 2 bases, and the junction held 4 bases outside the gene matches. This CDR3 has 16 residues. CDR3 loop: CASSLEAGGNTDTQYF. For the CDR3, the DNA is TGTGCCAGCAGCTTAGAGGCGGGGGGTAACACAGATACGCAGTATTTT. Combining the CDR3 with reference TRBV11-3 and TRBJ2-3 gives the whole variable domain EAGVVQSPRYKIIEKKQPVAFWCNPISGHNTLYWYLQNLGQGPELLIRYENEEAVDDSQLPKDRFSAERLKGVDSTLKIQPAELGDSAVYLCASSLEAGGNTDTQYFGPGTRLTVL.

A note on this clone: Other nucleotide sequences in the sample specify the same CDR3. The chain has TRBV28 and TRBJ1-2; D possibly corresponds to TRBD1 (5 bases). Deletions cut 4 bases from V and 8 bases from J, with 11 bases between. Germline CDR1 reads MDHEN; CDR2 reads SYDVKM. The CDR3 extends over 12 amino acids. The CDR3 DNA reads as TGTGCCAGCAGTTCAGGGTTGGGCGGCTACACCTTC. It specifies CASSSGLGGYTF.

The V call is TRBV18, the J call TRBJ1-2, with D maybe TRBD1 (5 bases). The CDR3 has 15 residues. CDR1 is KGHSH, CDR2 LQKENI, per germline. V was cut by 6 bases and J by 4 bases, with 18 bases left in between. CDR3 protein: CASSPPGVGVYGYTF. The CDR3 bases are TGTGCCAGCTCTCCCCCGGGGGTCGGCGTCTATGGCTACACCTTC.

The rearrangement links TRBV6-5 to TRBJ2-7; 10 bases match TRBD2. Trimming removed 0 bases from V and 4 bases from J; junction bases left unmatched: 6. The V gene's germline CDR1 is MNHEY and CDR2 SVGAGI. The CDR3 spans 16 residues. The CDR3 protein is CASSYSSRLAGYEQYF. The CDR3 bases are TGTGCCAGCAGTTACTCCTCACGACTAGCGGGTTACGAGCAGTACTTC.

V is TRBV6-1 and J is TRBJ1-5; D unresolved. The CDR3 covers 15 residues. CDR1 is MNHNS and CDR2 is SASEGT in the germline V gene. V lost 2 bases and J lost 4, with 12 bases in between. CDR3 sequence reads: CASSEIASWNQPQHF. CDR3 coding DNA: TGTGCCAGCAGTGAAATCGCAAGTTGGAATCAGCCCCAGCATTTT.

The V gene is TRBV6-1, the J gene TRBJ1-1, with TRBD1 identical over 8 bases. This CDR3 has 14 amino acids. The J segment lost 6 bases and the V segment lost 4 bases, leaving 7 bases of the junction unmatched. Germline lookup yields CDR1 MNHNS and CDR2 SASEGT. The CDR3 DNA reads as TGTGCCAGCAGTGCAGGACAGGGTTCCGCTGAAGCTTTCTTT. Protein: CASSAGQGSAEAFF.

The chain employs TRBV21-1 and TRBJ2-7; no DNA check was done on the table's D call, TRBD2. TRBV21-1 is shown as a pseudogene. The CDR3 contains 17 residues. For the CDR3, the DNA is TGTGCCAGCAGCAAAGTGCATTGCGGGAGCCTGGGATACGAGCAGTACTTC. Its protein product is CASSKVHCGSLGYEQYF.

Here the CDR3 reads CASSPPTDQETQYF. CDR3 bases: TGCGCCAGCAGCCCCCCGACAGACCAAGAGACCCAGTACTTC. The chain couples TRBV5-1 to TRBJ2-5; D is perhaps TRBD1 (5 bases). The V gene's germline CDR1 is SGHRS and CDR2 YFSETQ. Trimming removed 4 bases at V and 0 bases at J, with 10 bases between. This CDR3 is built from 14 residues.

This chain joins TRBV7-8 and TRBJ2-7, with TRBD2 identical over 7 bases. This CDR3 has 15 amino acids. V lost 1 base, J lost 2 bases, and 5 bases stayed unmatched. CDR1 is SGHVS, CDR2 FQNEAQ, per germline. CDR3 sequence: CASSLGDYRTYEQYF. CDR3 bases: TGTGCCAGCAGCTTAGGGGACTACCGGACCTACGAGCAGTACTTC.

This chain joins TRBV5-5 and TRBJ2-7; D is possibly TRBD1 or TRBD2 (5 bases each). From germline, CDR1 is SGHKS and CDR2 YYEKEE (reference sequence). The V end lost 5 bases, the J end lost 3 bases, and 21 bases lay between the germline ends. This CDR3 comprises 16 residues. The CDR3 coding sequence is TGTGCCAGCAGTTATCTTGGGGGTAGTGGGATCTACGAGCAGTACTTC. It encodes CASSYLGGSGIYEQYF.

The chain carries TRBV7-9 and TRBJ1-3; D not certain. The CDR3 is 12 amino acids. Trimming cost V 4 bases and J 8 bases, with 9 bases left between them. CDR1 is SEHNR, CDR2 FQNEAQ, per germline (reference sequence). CDR3 sequence (DNA): TGTGCCAGCAGCTACCGCGGTGACACCATATATTTT. It specifies CASSYRGDTIYF.

The chain combines TRBV27 with TRBJ1-2; D possibly corresponds to TRBD1 (6 bases). V was shortened by 6 bases and J by 4 bases, with 12 bases between the two germline ends. The CDR3 runs 13 residues. Germline V gene lookup returns CDR1 MNHEY and CDR2 SMNVEV (reference sequence). CDR3 DNA: TGTGCCAGCAGCTACACAGGGACCTATGGCTACACCTTC. It codes for CASSYTGTYGYTF.

The chain uses TRBV15 and TRBJ1-5; D gene ambiguous. The V end lost 0 bases, the J end lost 7 bases, and 7 bases lay between the germline ends. The CDR3 totals 13 residues. Looked up from germline, CDR1 is LNHNV and CDR2 is YYDKDF (reference sequence). The DNA for the CDR3 is TGTGCCACCAGCAGAGATGGTCGGCAGCCCCAGCATTTT. Encoded protein: CATSRDGRQPQHF.

The CDR3 spells CASGSYGTSGSHEQFF. For the CDR3, the DNA is TGTGCTAGTGGTTCGTATGGGACTAGCGGGAGCCATGAGCAGTTCTTC. V usage is TRBV12-5 and J usage is TRBJ2-1, with 14 nucleotides matching TRBD2. The junction had 7 bases not matched to a gene; V was cut back by 4 bases and J by 8 bases. The germline CDR1 and CDR2 sequences are LGHNT and FRNRAP. This CDR3 region has 16 residues.

The CDR3 sequence: CASGPRGGSLHEQYF. The CDR3 region has the DNA TGTGCCAGCGGTCCCCGGGGGGGGAGTCTCCACGAGCAGTACTTC. The chain uses TRBV21-1 and TRBJ2-7; the D call in the table, TRBD2, was not verified against the DNA. TRBV21-1 is a pseudogene segment. The length of the CDR3 is 15 residues.

The chain combines TRBV28 with TRBJ2-1, with D uncertain. There are 15 residues in the CDR3. V was cut by 5 bases and J by 6 bases, with 17 bases left in between. Per the germline V gene, CDR1 is MDHEN and CDR2 is SYDVKM. The CDR3 reads CASSGWVTRTNEQFF. In DNA form, the CDR3 reads TGTGCCAGCAGTGGGTGGGTGACTCGGACCAATGAGCAGTTCTTC.

The chain combines TRBV23-1 with TRBJ2-2; D gene unclear. TRBV23-1 is labeled an ORF, and its function is uncertain. The CDR3 is 12 residues long. The V end was cut by 2 bases, the J end by 8 bases, with 6 bases between. The CDR3 coding sequence is TGCGCCAGCAGTCAAAGACCAGGGGAGCTGTTTTTT. Protein sequence: CASSQRPGELFF.

This chain connects TRBV20-1 to TRBJ2-1; no reliable D call. This CDR3 is built from 10 residues. Germline CDR1 and CDR2: DFQATT and SNEGSKA (reference sequence). With 2 bases removed from V and 5 bases from J, the gap between germline ends came to 1 base. The chain's CDR3 is CSARNNEQFF. The CDR3 DNA reads TGCAGTGCTAGAAACAATGAGCAGTTCTTC.

A single count supports this clone. The CDR3 DNA is TGTGCCAGCAGCCTCCCGGGGGGGGTAGCGGGAGATAATGAGCAGTTCTTC. Protein sequence: CASSLPGGVAGDNEQFF. The chain is built from TRBV4-2 and TRBJ2-1, with 9 bases lining up with TRBD2. The germline CDR1 and CDR2 sequences are LGHNA and YNFKEQ. With 4 bases clipped from V and 7 bases from J, the junction kept 14 bases outside the gene matches. The CDR3 is 17 amino acids.

This clone was seen only once. The V and J genes are TRBV5-1 and TRBJ2-2; 8 bases line up with TRBD2. The CDR3 runs 15 residues. Germline V CDR1 and CDR2: SGHRS, YFSETQ. Germline trimming cut 0 bases from V and 11 bases from J; bases unmatched to any gene: 9. The CDR3: CASSLGIRGGLELFF. DNA for the CDR3: TGCGCCAGCAGCTTGGGAATCCGCGGGGGGTTAGAGCTGTTTTTT.

The CDR3 loop is CATKMRIGGANTGELFF. The CDR3 DNA reads TGTGCCACCAAAATGAGGATTGGCGGGGCTAACACCGGGGAGCTGTTTTTT. V gene TRBV7-9 combines with J gene TRBJ2-2; D might be TRBD2 (6 bases). Per germline, CDR1 SEHNR and CDR2 FQNEAQ (reference sequence). Trimming took off 10 bases at V and 2 bases at J, with 23 bases between the two ends. CDR3 length equals 17 residues.

CDR3 sequence reads: CSVVTDGNQPQHF. The CDR3 DNA reads as TGCAGCGTTGTCACCGATGGCAATCAGCCCCAGCATTTT. The chain links TRBV29-1 to TRBJ1-5; D gene unclear. The CDR3 length is 13 residues. Trimming pared 4 bases from V and 2 bases from J, leaving 9 bases between. Germline V gene lookup returns CDR1 SQVTM and CDR2 ANQGSEA.

In DNA, the CDR3 is TGTGCCAGCAGCTTAGCCGGGGGGTACAATGAGCAGTTCTTC. As protein: CASSLAGGYNEQFF. The chain recombines TRBV7-2 with TRBJ2-1; 7 bases align to TRBD2. The CDR3 runs to 14 residues. With V trimmed by 0 bases and J by 4 bases, 0 bases remained unmatched. Germline V gene lookup returns CDR1 SGHTA and CDR2 FQGNSA.

This clone was seen a single time. CDR3 bases: TGTGCCAGCAGTTTATGGACAGGGCTCTCTGGGGCCAACGTCCTGACTTTC. Protein product: CASSLWTGLSGANVLTF. The V and J genes are TRBV27 and TRBJ2-6; 8 positions agree with TRBD1. V trimming: 1 base; J trimming: 0 bases; junction bases outside the gene matches: 2. Germline-derived CDR1 and CDR2 are MNHEY and SMNVEV (reference sequence). The length of the CDR3 is 17 residues.